These 5 T cell receptor beta chains originate from one sample sequenced in a study of control samples from healthy donors and cancer patients. Here immunoSEQ multiplex PCR was the method, and the copy in TCRdb shows in-frame clones only, minus some. The data show fewer than 70,000 clones, around 84% seen once. The sequenced material came from PBMCs. These receptors were collected from a woman aged 45-65 years with lung cancer.

This chain's CDR3 is CASSLGGTGYTEAFF. The CDR3 DNA sequence: TGTGCCAGCAGCTTAGGCGGGACAGGGTACACTGAAGCTTTCTTT. The V call is TRBV7-8, the J call TRBJ1-1, with 9 bases that match TRBD1. Germline V gene lookup returns CDR1 SGHVS and CDR2 FQNEAQ. V lost 1 base to trimming and J lost 3 bases; unmatched junction nucleotides: 3. This CDR3 comprises 15 residues.

This chain joins TRBV5-1 and TRBJ2-1; possible D gene TRBD2, 5 bases. Germline CDR1 is SGHRS and CDR2 is YFSETQ. The length of the CDR3 is 15 residues. V was trimmed by 0 bases and J by 3 bases, leaving 10 bases between them. CDR3 DNA: TGCGCCAGCAGCTTGGCAGGACTCCTCTACAATGAGCAGTTCTTC. This sequence encodes CASSLAGLLYNEQFF.

The chain joins TRBV24-1 to TRBJ1-1; TRBD1 matches 10 bases. Germline lookup yields CDR1 KGHDR and CDR2 SFDVKD. Trimming cost V 9 bases and J 5 bases; bases outside gene matches: 5. This CDR3 region has 13 residues. CDR3 in amino acids: CATRKDRGTEAFF. The DNA for the CDR3 is TGTGCCACCCGTAAGGACAGGGGGACTGAAGCTTTCTTT.

This clone occurred a few times. The chain links TRBV4-1 to TRBJ2-7, with D possibly being TRBD1 (5 bases). The CDR3 is made up of 14 amino acids. Germline lookup yields CDR1 MGHRA and CDR2 YSYEKL. Trimming cost V 0 bases and J 3 bases, with 9 bases left between them. The CDR3 DNA reads as TGCGCCAGCAGCCAAGATCAGGGCAGCTACGAGCAGTACTTC. Its protein product is CASSQDQGSYEQYF.

The CDR3 bases are TGTGCCAGCAGTTTATTCGACCCATATTCACCCCTCCACTTT. Protein sequence: CASSLFDPYSPLHF. This sequence joins TRBV27 and TRBJ1-6; no clear D gene. V lost 1 base, J lost 8 bases, and 9 bases lay in between. CDR1 is MNHEY, CDR2 SMNVEV, per germline (reference sequence). The CDR3 length is 14 residues.